What follows describes a single TCR beta chain. Antigen specificity is unknown. This entry is derived from a study of T cell responses to AZD1222 COVID-19 vaccine. Study-level results: The study reported that nearly half of spike-specific TCRs target unmutated variant regions. Across spike, vaccine-associated CD4 TCRs were found, dominant at 160-218 and 743-854.

The protocol was immunoSEQ multiplex PCR, while the TCRdb copy is restricted to in-frame clones and leaves out a portion. The profile shows 80,000 to 100,000 clones, 88% of them singletons. CDR1 SGHTA and CDR2 FQGNSA come from the germline V gene. The CDR3 totals 13 residues. V was trimmed by 5 bases and J by 0 bases, leaving 4 bases between them. The source was peripheral blood, collected on day 0 of MenACWY control vaccination. The rearrangement uses TRBV7-2 and TRBJ1-4; D not resolved. The TCR comes from an adult in good health. CDR3 sequence (DNA): TGTGCCAGCAGCACTGCAACTAATGAAAAACTGTTTTTT. As protein: CASSTATNEKLFF. Based on the CDR3 plus reference TRBV7-2 and TRBJ1-4, the full variable domain is GAGVSQSPSNKVTEKGKDVELRCDPISGHTALYWYRQSLGQGLEFLIYFQGNSAPDKSGLPSDRFSAERTGGSVSTLTIQRTQQEDSAVYLCASSTATNEKLFFGSGTQLSVL.